Listed below are T cell receptor beta chains from one sample, sequenced in a study of shared clonotypes between healthy human individuals. Produced via immunoSEQ multiplex PCR; TCRdb's table is partial and in-frame only. The sample has 900,000 to 1,200,000 clones; 75% to 85% are singletons. The specimen sequenced was memory CD4+ T cells from PBMCs. Receptors were obtained from a man between 18 and 29 years old in good health. Some clones in this sample may be carry-over from other donors' samples. CDR3s include the opening cysteine and the closing phenylalanine or tryptophan. D genes are given only for firm matches. Clone sizes are given selectively: once, few, many, or a class where the clone is expanded.

>TRBV7-9|TRBJ1-1|.|.
TGTGCCAGCAGCCAAGGGACCGACTCTGAAGCTTTCTTT
CASSQGTDSEAFF
>TRBV5-1|TRBJ2-1|.|.
TGCGCCAGCAGCCTAAGCTACAATGAGCAGTTCTTC
CASSLSYNEQFF
>TRBV7-3|TRBJ2-1|.|.
TGTGCCAGCAGCCCCGGACGGGGCTCCTACAATGAGCAGTTCTTC
CASSPGRGSYNEQFF
>TRBV11-2|TRBJ2-1|.|.
TGTGCCAGCAGCCCGACGAGGGGGGGGGAGCAGTTCTTC
CASSPTRGGEQFF
>TRBV4-1|TRBJ1-1|few|.
TGCGCCAGCAGCCAAGACGGTGGCAGGGGCAGCACTGAAGCTTTCTTT
CASSQDGGRGSTEAFF
>TRBV5-6|TRBJ2-5|.|TRBD1
TGTGCCAGCAAACAACTATCAGGGGGCGCGGGGGAGACCCAGTACTTC
CASKQLSGGAGETQYF
>TRBV6-1|TRBJ2-7|.|.
TGTGCCAGCAGCCTCAGGGTTTTGTACGAGCAGTACTTC
CASSLRVLYEQYF
>TRBV5-6|TRBJ2-7|once|TRBD1
TGTGCCAGCAGCTTGGACAGGGGTGACGAGCAGTACTTC
CASSLDRGDEQYF
>TRBV19|TRBJ1-1|.|.
TGTGCCAGTGGCAACCGGGACTTCTTT
CASGNRDFF
>TRBV5-5|TRBJ1-5|.|.
TGTGCCAGCAGTACGGGGACCAATCGGCCCCAGCATTTT
CASSTGTNRPQHF
>TRBV18|TRBJ1-2|.|.
TGTGCCAGCTCACCAACACAAACGGAGAATGGCTACACCTTC
CASSPTQTENGYTF
>TRBV4-2|TRBJ2-7|once|.
TGTGCCAGCAGCCCGCCGGGCCAATACTACGAGCAGTACTTC
CASSPPGQYYEQYF
>TRBV7-3|TRBJ1-2|many|.
TGTGCCAGCAGCCTTGGACGTAACTATGGCTACACCTTC
CASSLGRNYGYTF
>TRBV6-6|TRBJ2-5|once|.
TGTGCCAGCAGCTTGGAGGAGGAGACCCAGTACTTC
CASSLEEETQYF
>TRBV7-9|TRBJ2-2|.|.
TGTGCCAGCAGCTTACAAGGGACCGGGGGGCTGTTTTTT
CASSLQGTGGLFF
>TRBV7-9|TRBJ2-7|.|TRBD1
TGTGCCAGCAGCCGGACAGGGGCGAACGAGCAGTACTTC
CASSRTGANEQYF
>TRBV27|TRBJ2-3|.|TRBD1
TGTGCCAGCAGTTCCCCGGGGGACAGGGGGCGAGGAGATACGCAGTATTTT
CASSSPGDRGRGDTQYF
>TRBV15|TRBJ1-5|.|.
TGTGCCACCAGCAGAGGGGCGGGGGCCCAGCATTTT
CATSRGAGAQHF
>TRBV28|TRBJ1-2|once|.
TGTGCCAGCAGTACCCCGACAGGCAACTATGGCTACACCTTC
CASSTPTGNYGYTF
>TRBV4-2|TRBJ2-7|.|.
TGTGCCAGCAGCCGGGGCCAGACCTACGAGCAGTACTTC
CASSRGQTYEQYF
>TRBV11-3|TRBJ1-1|.|.
TGTGCCAGCAGCTTAGTGGTCGGGACTGAAGCTTTCTTT
CASSLVVGTEAFF
>TRBV7-3|TRBJ1-2|few|.
TGTGCCAGCAGCCCCGGGACGGGCTATGGCTACACCTTC
CASSPGTGYGYTF
>TRBV7-2|TRBJ2-3|once|.
TGTGCCAGCAGCTTAGGAGGGGTCTCAGATACGCAGTATTTT
CASSLGGVSDTQYF
>TRBV2|TRBJ2-5|once|.
TGTGCCAGCAGGGCAGGCCCAGGGACCCAGTACTTC
CASRAGPGTQYF
>TRBV7-8|TRBJ2-5|few|TRBD2
TGTGCCAGCAGCCCCCGAAGCGGGAGGGCCTGGGAGACCCAGTACTTC
CASSPRSGRAWETQYF
>TRBV2|TRBJ2-1|.|TRBD1
TGTGCCAGCAGTGCGGGACAGGGTTTCCATGAGCAGTTCTTC
CASSAGQGFHEQFF
>TRBV2|TRBJ2-1|.|TRBD1
TGTGCCAGCACCGAGGACAGGGGGATATATGAGCAGTTCTTC
CASTEDRGIYEQFF
>TRBV7-8|TRBJ2-3|.|TRBD2
TGTGCCAGCAGCTTAGGGCTACTAGCGGGAGCCTTCGATACGCAGTATTTT
CASSLGLLAGAFDTQYF
>TRBV5-4|TRBJ2-1|.|TRBD2
TGTGCCAGCAGCCAAAGAGATAGCGGGAGTTCGCCGTTCTTC
CASSQRDSGSSPFF
>TRBV4-1|TRBJ1-2|few|.
TGCGCCAGCAGCCGCGCACAGGGCCCCTATGGCTACACCTTC
CASSRAQGPYGYTF